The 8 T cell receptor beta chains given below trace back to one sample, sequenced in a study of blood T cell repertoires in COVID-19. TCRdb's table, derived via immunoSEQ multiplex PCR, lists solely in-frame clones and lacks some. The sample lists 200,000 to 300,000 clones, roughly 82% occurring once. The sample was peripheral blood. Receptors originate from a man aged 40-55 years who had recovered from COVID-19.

CDR3 DNA sequence: TGCGCCAGCAGCCAAGAAGGAGGAATGAACACTGAAGCTTTCTTT. Translating gives CASSQEGGMNTEAFF. V and J are TRBV4-3 and TRBJ1-1; D unresolved. Germline assignment: CDR1 LGHNA and CDR2 YSLEER. This CDR3 contains 15 residues. The V end lost 0 bases, the J end lost 0 bases, and 8 bases lay between the germline ends.

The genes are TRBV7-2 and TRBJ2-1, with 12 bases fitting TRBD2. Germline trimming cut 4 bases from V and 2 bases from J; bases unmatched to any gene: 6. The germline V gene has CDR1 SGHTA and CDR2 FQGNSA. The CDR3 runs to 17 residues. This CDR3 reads CASSSGTSGPTYNEQFF. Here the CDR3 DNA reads TGTGCCAGCAGCTCAGGGACTAGCGGGCCGACCTACAATGAGCAGTTCTTC.

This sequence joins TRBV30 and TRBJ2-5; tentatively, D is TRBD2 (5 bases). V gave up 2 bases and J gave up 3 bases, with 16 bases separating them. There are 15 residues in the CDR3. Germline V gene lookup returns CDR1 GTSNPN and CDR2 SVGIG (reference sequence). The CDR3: CAWSLGSDPEETQYF. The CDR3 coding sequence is TGTGCCTGGAGTCTGGGTAGCGACCCGGAAGAGACCCAGTACTTC.

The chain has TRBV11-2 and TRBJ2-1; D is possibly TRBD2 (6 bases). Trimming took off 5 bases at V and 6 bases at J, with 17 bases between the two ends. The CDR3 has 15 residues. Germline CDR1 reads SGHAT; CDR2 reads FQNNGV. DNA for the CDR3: TGTGCCAGCAGCCTGGGTTTGGGGGGTTTCAATGAGCAGTTCTTC. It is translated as CASSLGLGGFNEQFF.

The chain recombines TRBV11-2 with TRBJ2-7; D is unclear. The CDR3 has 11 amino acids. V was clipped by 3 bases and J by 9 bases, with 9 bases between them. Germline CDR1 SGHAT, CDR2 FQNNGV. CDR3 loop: CASSFPPRQYF. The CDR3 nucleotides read TGTGCCAGCAGCTTCCCCCCCCGGCAGTACTTC.

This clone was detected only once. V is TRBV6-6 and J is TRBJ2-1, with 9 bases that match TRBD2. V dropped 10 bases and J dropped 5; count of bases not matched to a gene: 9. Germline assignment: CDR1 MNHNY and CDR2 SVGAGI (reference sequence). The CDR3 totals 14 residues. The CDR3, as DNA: TGTGCCACCGGACAGGCTAGCGGGAACAATGAGCAGTTCTTC. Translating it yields CATGQASGNNEQFF.

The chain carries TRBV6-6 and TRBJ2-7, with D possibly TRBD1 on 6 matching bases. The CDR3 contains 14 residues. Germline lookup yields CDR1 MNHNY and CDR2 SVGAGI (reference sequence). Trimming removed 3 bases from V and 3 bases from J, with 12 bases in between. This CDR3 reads CASSYRDRIYEQYF. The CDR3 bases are TGTGCCAGCAGTTATCGTGACAGGATCTACGAGCAGTACTTC.

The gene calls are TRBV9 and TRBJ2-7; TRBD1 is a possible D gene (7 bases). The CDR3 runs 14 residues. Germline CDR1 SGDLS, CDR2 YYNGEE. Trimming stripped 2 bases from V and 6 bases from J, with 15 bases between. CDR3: CASSVEGAASEQYF. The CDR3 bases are TGTGCCAGCAGCGTGGAGGGGGCGGCGAGCGAGCAGTACTTC.